This T cell receptor (beta chain) was sequenced during a study of CD8+ T cells in alopecia areata. J was trimmed by 7 bases and V by 6 bases; bases with no gene match: 10. The V gene's germline CDR1 is SGHAT and CDR2 FQNNGV. This CDR3 region has 15 residues. It was cDNA, reverse transcribed from extracted RNA, that served as the sequencing template. The data were produced by immunoSEQ multiplex PCR, yet TCRdb's version contains in-frame clones alone and is incomplete. In the table there are some 240,000 clones, 50% to 65% of which are singletons. The receptor's source is a human donor with alopecia areata. The chain is built from TRBV11-2 and TRBJ2-1, with 9 bases identical to TRBD2. This specimen consisted of CD4+ T cells sorted from blood, obtained at week 0. The CDR3 DNA reads as TGTGCCAGCAGATTGGTTAGCGGGAGTGGTAATGAGCAGTTCTTC. Its protein is CASRLVSGSGNEQFF. The full variable domain, completed using reference TRBV11-2 and TRBJ2-1, is EAGVAQSPRYKIIEKRQSVAFWCNPISGHATLYWYQQILGQGPKLLIQFQNNGVVDDSQLPKDRFSAERLKGVDSTLKIQPAKLEDSAVYLCASRLVSGSGNEQFFGPGTRLTVL.